These T cell receptor beta chains were read from a single sample in a study of cytomegalovirus exposure and HLA in healthy donors. Generated by immunoSEQ multiplex PCR, the TCRdb table keeps only in-frame clones and is missing some. The sample includes roughly 190,000 clones, more than 65% of them seen just once. The source material was PBMCs. These receptors all come from a man aged 35 to 55 in good health and CMV-seropositive. Both conserved end residues are part of each CDR3. Each record gives: CDR3 DNA, CDR3 protein, V gene, J gene, D gene, clone size. The D gene is left open where the match is weak. Some rows mark clone size as missing; the rest say once, few, many or name a class of expanded clone.

TGTGCCAGCAGCTTGGAAGGGGTCCTCAATGAGCAGTTCTTC	CASSLEGVLNEQFF	TRBV5-5	TRBJ2-1	.	.
TGCTATACTGACAGGGGTGAGACTAGCGGGAGGGTTACGCAGTATTTT	CYTDRGETSGRVTQYF	TRBV19	TRBJ2-3	TRBD2	.
TGCGCCAGCAGTTTGCAGGTAACCAATCAGCCCCAGCATTTT	CASSLQVTNQPQHF	TRBV4-1	TRBJ1-5	.	few
TGTGCCAGCAGTTACGGTCCGGAAGAGACCCAGTACTTC	CASSYGPEETQYF	TRBV6-5	TRBJ2-5	.	.
TGCAGCGTTGCTACCTACCTCAGGAAAGATACGCAGTATTTT	CSVATYLRKDTQYF	TRBV29-1	TRBJ2-3	.	.
TGTGCCAGCAGTCAACAGGGACGGGATAATTCACCCCTCCACTTT	CASSQQGRDNSPLHF	TRBV2	TRBJ1-6	.	.
TGCGCCAGCAGTCAGACTAGCGCCAGCTCCTACGAGCAGTACTTC	CASSQTSASSYEQYF	TRBV5-1	TRBJ2-7	TRBD2	.
TGTGCCAGCAGTGATTCCTCACTAGTCGGTGCAGATACGCAGTATTTT	CASSDSSLVGADTQYF	TRBV6-1	TRBJ2-3	.	once
TGTGCCAGCAGTCTCAACAGGGATACTGAAGCTTTCTTT	CASSLNRDTEAFF	TRBV6-5	TRBJ1-1	.	.
TGTGCCGGCTCTGGGGGGGGGCAAGATACGCAGTATTTT	CAGSGGGQDTQYF	TRBV7-2	TRBJ2-3	.	few
TGCGCCAGCAGCTCCCCAGGACAGAGAAACTCCTACGAGCAGTACTTC	CASSSPGQRNSYEQYF	TRBV4-1	TRBJ2-7	.	few
TGTGCCAGCAGCTGGGACATTAGCTCCTACAATGAGCAGTTCTTC	CASSWDISSYNEQFF	TRBV5-6	TRBJ2-1	.	.
TGTGCCAGCAGCCCCGGGAACGCTTTGTCACCCCTCCACTTT	CASSPGNALSPLHF	TRBV9	TRBJ1-6	.	.
TGCGCCAGCAGCCAAATTTCCGGGACAGAGACCGCCTACGAGCAGTACTTC	CASSQISGTETAYEQYF	TRBV4-1	TRBJ2-7	TRBD1	.
TGTGCCAGCAGCCCCCAGGCAGGGACTACCTACAATGAGCAGTTCTTC	CASSPQAGTTYNEQFF	TRBV7-3	TRBJ2-1	TRBD2	.
TGCGCCAGCAGCTTGGCGGGTCTCGGATACCTCTCCTACGAGCAGTACTTC	CASSLAGLGYLSYEQYF	TRBV5-1	TRBJ2-7	.	.
TGTGCCAGCAGCGCCAGCGGGCGGGAGCAGTTCTTC	CASSASGREQFF	TRBV11-3	TRBJ2-1	.	.
TGCGCCAGCAGCCAACACAGGGGGAGCACCGGGGAGCTGTTTTTT	CASSQHRGSTGELFF	TRBV4-1	TRBJ2-2	TRBD1	.
TGTGCCAGCAGTCCCGGACAGGGCCCTGGAAACACCATATATTTT	CASSPGQGPGNTIYF	TRBV6-5	TRBJ1-3	TRBD1	once
TGTGCCAGCAGTGACGGCAGGGGGGGCACAGATACGCAGTATTTT	CASSDGRGGTDTQYF	TRBV6-4	TRBJ2-3	.	.
TGTGCCAGCAGTTACCAATCTCGGCGGGGGATCTACGAGCAGTACTTC	CASSYQSRRGIYEQYF	TRBV6-5	TRBJ2-7	TRBD2	.
TGTGCCAGCAGCCGGAGACCCATGGAAATCTCCTACGAGCAGTACTTC	CASSRRPMEISYEQYF	TRBV5-8	TRBJ2-7	.	.
TGTGCCAGCAGTTTACAGTCCCCGACTGGAAACACCATATATTTT	CASSLQSPTGNTIYF	TRBV28	TRBJ1-3	.	.
TGTGCCAGCAGCTTGCAGCGGGGGGAGTCGGAGTGGCCCTACAATGAGCAGTTCTTC	CASSLQRGESEWPYNEQFF	TRBV5-6	TRBJ2-1	TRBD2	.
TGTGCCAGCAGTCCCCCGGGGGGTTTCGGAAACTATGGCTACACCTTC	CASSPPGGFGNYGYTF	TRBV7-8	TRBJ1-2	.	.
TGTGCCAGCAGTTATAGCGGGAGCTCCTACAATGAGCAGTTCTTC	CASSYSGSSYNEQFF	TRBV6-5	TRBJ2-1	TRBD2	.
TGTGCCAGCAGCTTGGCCCAGGACAACTATCAGCCCCAGCATTTT	CASSLAQDNYQPQHF	TRBV5-5	TRBJ1-5	.	.
TGCGCCAGCAGCGGACAGGGGCCAGATACGCAGTATTTT	CASSGQGPDTQYF	TRBV5-1	TRBJ2-3	TRBD1	.
TGTGCCAGCAGGAGAGTCGCCCGTTTACAGGCGAACACTGAAGCTTTCTTT	CASRRVARLQANTEAFF	TRBV7-8	TRBJ1-1	.	.
TGCGCCAGCAGCTTGGAGGGACAGGGGTCCCCCTACGAGCAGTACTTC	CASSLEGQGSPYEQYF	TRBV5-1	TRBJ2-7	TRBD1	.
TGTGCCAGCAGTTACTCCTCCGGGACAGGGGGCATGCAGTTCTTC	CASSYSSGTGGMQFF	TRBV6-5	TRBJ2-1	TRBD1	few
TGTGCCAGCTCACTCTCCAGGGACACTGAAGCTTTCTTT	CASSLSRDTEAFF	TRBV18	TRBJ1-1	.	.
TGTGCCAGCAGGGCAGATACGAACACCGGGGAGCTGTTTTTT	CASRADTNTGELFF	TRBV6-1	TRBJ2-2	.	.
TGTGCCATCACCAGAGACCCCGGGGGGGTCGTGTACTATGGCTACACCTTC	CAITRDPGGVVYYGYTF	TRBV10-3	TRBJ1-2	.	.
TGCGCCAGCAATACCACAGGGTGCGGGGGGGGGCCCTACGAGCAGTACTTC	CASNTTGCGGGPYEQYF	TRBV10-1	TRBJ2-7	TRBD2	.
TGTGCCTACCAGACAGGAAATAATTCACCCCTCCACTTT	CAYQTGNNSPLHF	TRBV30	TRBJ1-6	.	once
TGTGCCAGTAGTATAGGGACAGGGGCATCCTACGAGCAGTACTTC	CASSIGTGASYEQYF	TRBV19	TRBJ2-7	TRBD1	few
TGTGCCAGCAGGGCCGGGACTAGCGGGGGCCAAGAGACCCAGTACTTC	CASRAGTSGGQETQYF	TRBV2	TRBJ2-5	TRBD2	.
TGTGCCAGCAACCGACCGGGAAACTACGAGCAGTACTTC	CASNRPGNYEQYF	TRBV6-1	TRBJ2-7	.	.
TGTGCCAGCAGCGTAGTTCCTAGCGGGGGGGCTAATACGCAGTATTTT	CASSVVPSGGANTQYF	TRBV9	TRBJ2-3	TRBD2	.